The next 22 T cell receptor beta chains were all read from a single sample in a study of blood T cell repertoires in COVID-19. Data came from immunoSEQ multiplex PCR; TCRdb stores just in-frame clones and leaves some out. The table records about 260,000 clones, about nine tenths of them present only once. Sequencing was carried out using peripheral blood. Receptors originate from a woman aged 35 to 49 who had recovered from COVID-19.

The table lists this clone with a few counts. The chain uses TRBV5-1 and TRBJ2-2; 11 positions agree with TRBD2. CDR3 length: 16 residues. Germline values: CDR1 SGHRS, CDR2 YFSETQ. J lost 3 bases, V lost 4 bases, and 5 bases had no gene match. CDR3 loop: CASSKTSGEYTGELFF. CDR3 nucleotide sequence: TGCGCCAGCAGCAAGACTAGCGGGGAGTACACCGGGGAGCTGTTTTTT.

This clone was picked up a small number of times. This sequence joins TRBV7-9 and TRBJ2-1; possibly TRBD1 for D (5 bases). Per the germline V gene, CDR1 is SEHNR and CDR2 is FQNEAQ (reference sequence). The CDR3 is 13 residues long. The germline V and J ends were trimmed by 5 bases and 7 bases, with 12 bases remaining between them. The CDR3 is CASSPISGNEQFF. In nucleotides, the CDR3 is TGTGCCAGCAGCCCTATATCAGGGAATGAGCAGTTCTTC.

This clone has more than one count but fewer than ten. The rearrangement uses TRBV30 and TRBJ1-1; D unclear. The CDR3 loop spans 15 amino acids. Trimming shortened V by 3 bases and J by 0 bases, and 14 bases separated the two germline ends. Germline-derived CDR1 and CDR2 are GTSNPN and SVGIG (reference sequence). CDR3 coding DNA: TGTGCCTGGAGCGCTCCTAGATTCATGAACACTGAAGCTTTCTTT. It specifies CAWSAPRFMNTEAFF.

With regard to this clone: One junction end disagrees with the germline gene, perhaps due to a read error. This sequence joins TRBV3-1 (or the pseudogene TRBV3-2) and TRBJ1-6; possibly TRBD1 for D (6 bases). CDR1 LGHDT and CDR2 YNNKEL come from the germline V gene (reference sequence). The length of the CDR3 is 14 residues. The CDR3 bases are TGTGCCAGCAGCCAGGGGACATATAGTTCACCCCTCCACTTT. It is translated as CASSQGTYSSPLHF.

V gene TRBV27 combines with J gene TRBJ1-3, with D maybe TRBD1 (5 bases). The ends were cut back, 0 bases at V and 4 bases at J, with 13 bases in the middle. CDR1 and CDR2 (germline): MNHEY, SMNVEV (reference sequence). The CDR3 loop spans 16 amino acids. The CDR3 here is CASSLSPGGFGNTIYF. CDR3 bases: TGTGCCAGCAGTTTATCGCCGGGGGGGTTCGGAAACACCATATATTTT.

As DNA, the CDR3 is TGTGCCTGGAGTGAGGACAGAATTGAAGCTTTCTTT. Encoded protein: CAWSEDRIEAFF. The J gene is TRBJ1-1, the V gene TRBV30; TRBD1 might be the D (6 bases). This CDR3 region has 12 residues. Trimming cost V 1 base and J 7 bases, with 10 bases left between them. Germline lookup yields CDR1 GTSNPN and CDR2 SVGIG (reference sequence).

The genes are TRBV7-2 and TRBJ2-7; 9 positions match TRBD2. This CDR3 has 17 residues. V lost 1 base to trimming and J lost 4 bases; unmatched junction nucleotides: 11. CDR1 and CDR2 from the germline V gene are SGHTA and FQGNSA. This CDR3 is CASSLDGAGGGAYEQYF. The CDR3 DNA sequence: TGTGCCAGCAGCTTAGATGGTGCGGGCGGGGGGGCTTACGAGCAGTACTTC.

This clone was seen only a few times. J is TRBJ1-2 and V is TRBV6-5; TRBD1 aligns across 8 bases. Trimming cost V 7 bases and J 5 bases; bases outside gene matches: 6. CDR1 MNHEY and CDR2 SVGAGI come from the germline V gene. CDR3 length equals 13 residues. DNA for the CDR3: TGTGCCAGCACCCCAGGGGGCACTTATGGCTACACCTTC. It translates to CASTPGGTYGYTF.

The chain links TRBV7-9 to TRBJ1-1; D gene uncertain. Germline CDR1 and CDR2: SEHNR and FQNEAQ (reference sequence). Trimming left V 3 bases short and J 3 bases short, with 11 bases between. The CDR3 is 14 amino acids. The CDR3 coding sequence is TGTGCCAGCAGCTTGCGTCTTGTGGACACTGAAGCTTTCTTT. Translated: CASSLRLVDTEAFF.

The chain couples TRBV6-4 to TRBJ1-6; the D is unclear. V lost 7 bases and J 7 bases, leaving 17 bases between the germline ends. This CDR3 has 15 amino acids. Germline V gives CDR1 MRHNA, CDR2 SNTAGT. In DNA, the CDR3 is TGTGCCAGCATCCCCCGGTGGACTCGAAATTCACCCCTCCACTTT. Protein sequence: CASIPRWTRNSPLHF.

Only one count was recorded for this clone. This chain uses TRBV19 with TRBJ2-1, with TRBD2 matching over 11 bases. Germline V gene sequence: CDR1 LNHDA, CDR2 SQIVND (reference sequence). The CDR3 contains 18 residues. V dropped 3 bases and J dropped 0; count of bases not matched to a gene: 7. The CDR3 DNA is TGTGCCAGTAGTATTGGGACTAGCGGTTTGAGCTCCTACAATGAGCAGTTCTTC. It codes for CASSIGTSGLSSYNEQFF.

This clone was counted a few times. The V gene is TRBV2, the J gene TRBJ1-5; D is undetermined. Germline CDR1 SNHLY, CDR2 FYNNEI. The ends were cut back, 2 bases at V and 0 bases at J, with 8 bases in the middle. The CDR3 length is 15 residues. DNA for the CDR3: TGTGCCAGCAGTGAAAACATTTATAGCAATCAGCCCCAGCATTTT. Amino acids: CASSENIYSNQPQHF.

On this clone: Other DNA sequences of this sample code for an identical CDR3. The V call is TRBV27, the J call TRBJ1-1; tentative D call: TRBD1 (5 bases). Germline V gene lookup returns CDR1 MNHEY and CDR2 SMNVEV (reference sequence). The V gene lost 3 bases and the J gene lost 4 bases, with 9 bases spanning the gap. CDR3 length: 13 amino acids. The CDR3 nucleotides read TGTGCCAGCAGTTTTATCGGGGGCACTGAAGCTTTCTTT. This codes for CASSFIGGTEAFF.

Points on this clone: Other nucleotide sequences from this sample produce the same CDR3. V usage is TRBV5-1 and J usage is TRBJ2-5; 13 nucleotides agree with TRBD2. Trimming removed 4 bases from V and 2 bases from J; junction bases left unmatched: 5. This CDR3 contains 16 residues. The germline gives CDR1 SGHRS, CDR2 YFSETQ. The CDR3, as DNA: TGCGCCAGCAGCCTAGGACTAGCGGGGGTACAAGAGACCCAGTACTTC. Its protein is CASSLGLAGVQETQYF.

The rearrangement joins TRBV5-1 to TRBJ2-2; possible D gene TRBD1, 6 bases. V shed 0 bases and J shed 6 bases, with 9 bases lying between them. The CDR3 covers 14 residues. Germline V gene data show CDR1 as SGHRS and CDR2 as YFSETQ. The CDR3 DNA follows: TGCGCCAGCAGCTTGGCTGAGGGGGCCGGGGAGCTGTTTTTT. Amino acid sequence: CASSLAEGAGELFF.

The chain uses TRBV2 and TRBJ1-5; perhaps TRBD1 as D (6 bases). Germline V lookup: CDR1 SNHLY, CDR2 FYNNEI. V shed 7 bases and J shed 3 bases, with 13 bases lying between them. The CDR3 extends over 14 amino acids. CDR3 protein: CASTNTGLNQPQHF. CDR3 sequence (DNA): TGTGCCAGCACAAACACAGGGCTCAATCAGCCCCAGCATTTT. Supplemented by reference TRBV2 and TRBJ1-5, the full variable domain reads EPEVTQTPSHQVTQMGQEVILRCVPISNHLYFYWYRQILGQKVEFLVSFYNNEISEKSEIFDDQFSVERPDGSNFTLKIRSTKLEDSAMYFCASTNTGLNQPQHFGDGTRLSIL.

This sequence joins TRBV5-1 and TRBJ2-1, with 9 bases matching TRBD1. CDR3 length: 15 amino acids. CDR1 SGHRS and CDR2 YFSETQ come from the germline V gene. V trimming: 4 bases; J trimming: 8 bases; junction bases outside the gene matches: 10. The CDR3 sequence is CASSLGGQGADEQFF. Written as DNA, the CDR3 is TGCGCCAGCAGCCTCGGGGGACAGGGAGCCGATGAGCAGTTCTTC.

The CDR3 DNA follows: TGTGCCAGCAGCCTAGCGAACACCGGGGAGCTGTTTTTT. Translation: CASSLANTGELFF. The V gene is TRBV27, the J gene TRBJ2-2; D not resolved. The CDR3 totals 13 residues. Germline V gene data show CDR1 as MNHEY and CDR2 as SMNVEV (reference sequence). Trimming stripped 6 bases from V and 0 bases from J, with 5 bases between.

The chain carries TRBV6-5 and TRBJ2-1; TRBD2 is a possible D gene (6 bases). The germline CDR1 and CDR2 sequences are MNHEY and SVGAGI. The V end lost 6 bases, the J end lost 10 bases, and 16 bases lay between the germline ends. The CDR3 is 13 amino acids. The CDR3 reads CASSPGGSGEQFF. The CDR3 DNA reads as TGTGCCAGCAGCCCCGGGGGTTCGGGCGAGCAGTTCTTC.

Note on this clone: This same CDR3 is encoded by further DNA sequences in the sample. The chain combines TRBV18 with TRBJ2-5, with a tentative D call TRBD1 (6 bases). CDR3 length equals 15 residues. From germline, CDR1 is KGHSH and CDR2 LQKENI. Trimming removed 1 base from V and 5 bases from J, with 14 bases in between. The CDR3 bases are TGTGCCAGCTCACCACGTACAGGGAGCGGCGAGACCCAGTACTTC. Amino acids: CASSPRTGSGETQYF.

The CDR3 loop is CASSVHDRVRTTSYTF. In DNA form, the CDR3 reads TGTGCCAGCAGCGTCCACGACAGGGTTAGGACCACGAGCTACACCTTC. The chain employs TRBV9 and TRBJ1-2; the match to TRBD1 covers 7 bases. CDR3 length: 16 residues. Germline-derived CDR1 and CDR2 are SGDLS and YYNGEE. Trimming took 2 bases from V and 9 from J; bases not matched to a gene: 16.

The chain couples TRBV29-1 to TRBJ2-7; D perhaps matches TRBD2 (5 bases). Per germline, CDR1 SQVTM and CDR2 ANQGSEA. V was cut by 6 bases and J by 5 bases, with 14 bases left in between. The CDR3 is 12 amino acids. The CDR3 DNA reads as TGCAGCGTCGGCCGGGGAATCCACGAGCAGTACTTC. Translated, it gives CSVGRGIHEQYF.